This T cell receptor (beta chain) was identified during a study of radiation and T cells in renal cell carcinoma. Study outcomes and limitations: In blood, top tumor clones expanded by 2 weeks, shrinking by 4.

A remark on this clone: Its antigen is currently unknown.

Data came from immunoSEQ multiplex PCR; TCRdb stores just in-frame clones and leaves some out. The sample has 65,000 or so clones; about 83% are singletons. Time point given: blood 4 weeks post-SBRT, at nephrectomy. Treatment specified: 15 Gy SBRT to primary tumor, nephrectomy 4 weeks later. The sequence was collected from a man aged 55 to 70 with renal cell carcinoma. This specimen consisted of blood, obtained from a patient whose treatment included radiotherapy and nephrectomy.

CDR3: CSVVWLLGGDTEAFF. The CDR3 nucleotides are TGCAGCGTTGTATGGCTCCTAGGGGGTGACACTGAAGCTTTCTTT. The genes are TRBV29-1 and TRBJ1-1; TRBD1 is a possible D gene (6 bases). Looked up from germline, CDR1 is SQVTM and CDR2 is ANQGSEA. Trimming left V 4 bases short and J 3 bases short, with 18 bases between. The CDR3 covers 15 residues.